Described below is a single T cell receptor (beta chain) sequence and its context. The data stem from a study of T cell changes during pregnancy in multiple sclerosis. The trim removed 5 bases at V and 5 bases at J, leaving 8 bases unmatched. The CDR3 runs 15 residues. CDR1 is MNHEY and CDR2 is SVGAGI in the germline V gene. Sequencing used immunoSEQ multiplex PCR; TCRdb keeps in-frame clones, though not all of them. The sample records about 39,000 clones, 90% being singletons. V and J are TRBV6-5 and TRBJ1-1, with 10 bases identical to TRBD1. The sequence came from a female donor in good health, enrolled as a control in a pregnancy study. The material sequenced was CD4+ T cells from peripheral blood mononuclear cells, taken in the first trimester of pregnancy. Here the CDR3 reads CASSVRQGARTEAFF. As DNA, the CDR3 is TGTGCCAGCAGTGTACGACAGGGGGCGCGGACTGAAGCTTTCTTT.